Shown below are 2 T cell receptor beta chains from a single sample sequenced in a study of control samples from healthy donors and cancer patients. Using immunoSEQ multiplex PCR, the repertoire was profiled, and TCRdb retains in-frame clones only, with some absent. The data contain 130,000 to 150,000 clones, about 88% of them singletons. Sequencing was carried out using blood. Receptors were obtained from a woman between 25 and 40 years old in good health.

The chain carries TRBV5-1 and TRBJ2-3; TRBD2 agrees at 7 bases. V lost 5 bases, J lost 4 bases, and 7 bases stayed unmatched. This CDR3 has 14 amino acids. Germline V gene data show CDR1 as SGHRS and CDR2 as YFSETQ. CDR3 sequence (DNA): TGCGCCAGCAGTGGCGGGAGTAGGGCAGATACGCAGTATTTT. Protein sequence: CASSGGSRADTQYF. Together with reference TRBV5-1 and TRBJ2-3, the CDR3 gives the full variable domain: KAGVTQTPRYLIKTRGQQVTLSCSPISGHRSVSWYQQTPGQGLQFLFEYFSETQRNKGNFPGRFSGRQFSNSRSEMNVSTLELGDSALYLCASSGGSRADTQYFGPGTRLTVL.

This clone was counted once. The chain joins TRBV18 to TRBJ1-2; tentatively, D is TRBD1 (5 bases). V dropped 2 bases and J dropped 8 bases, with 21 bases sitting between them. The CDR3 loop spans 16 amino acids. The V gene's germline CDR1 is KGHSH and CDR2 LQKENI. CDR3 nucleotide sequence: TGTGCCAGCTCACCAGAAAGAATTCCGGGGGTGGGCGGCTACACCTTC. Translated: CASSPERIPGVGGYTF.